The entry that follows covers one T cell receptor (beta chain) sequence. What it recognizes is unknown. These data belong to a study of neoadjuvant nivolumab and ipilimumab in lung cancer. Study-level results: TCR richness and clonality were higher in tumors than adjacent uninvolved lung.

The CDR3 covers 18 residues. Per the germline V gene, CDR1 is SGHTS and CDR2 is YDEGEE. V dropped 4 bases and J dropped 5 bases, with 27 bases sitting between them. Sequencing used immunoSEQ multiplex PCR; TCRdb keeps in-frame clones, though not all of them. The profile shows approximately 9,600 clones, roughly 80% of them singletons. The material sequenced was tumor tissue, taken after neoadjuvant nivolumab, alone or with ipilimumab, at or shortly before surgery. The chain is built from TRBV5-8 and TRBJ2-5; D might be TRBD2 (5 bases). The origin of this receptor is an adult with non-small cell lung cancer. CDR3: CASSPGVWERVMLETQYF. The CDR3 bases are TGTGCCAGCAGCCCCGGTGTTTGGGAGAGGGTGATGCTGGAGACCCAGTACTTC.